The entry below gives a single T cell receptor beta chain sequence along with its context. This record belongs to a study of technical replicates of blood from a handful of donors. With V trimmed by 3 bases and J by 2 bases, 9 bases remained unmatched. Germline lookup yields CDR1 MNHNS and CDR2 SASEGT. The CDR3 length is 17 residues. This table comes from immunoSEQ multiplex PCR, and its TCRdb copy is limited to in-frame clones, with some not included. This table has more than 80,000 clones, about 94% appearing once. The receptor was derived from a human donor in good health. V and J are TRBV6-1 and TRBJ2-7; 11 bases map to TRBD1. The sequencing input was T cells isolated from PBMCs. The CDR3 DNA reads TGTGCCAGCAGTGATACCATAGGACAGGGGGCGCCCTACGAGCAGTACTTC. It encodes CASSDTIGQGAPYEQYF.